At least ten counts were recorded for the clone carrying this T cell receptor (beta chain). The sample's time point: after trial treatment. Indicated treatment: LDRT plus nivolumab, ipilimumab, low-dose cyclophosphamide and aspirin (RACIN trial). This sample was taken from a study of low-dose radiotherapy and immunotherapy resistance in tumors. Across the whole study: Each two-week cycle included intravenous cyclophosphamide 200 mg/m2, given one day before radiation and immunotherapy.

J was trimmed by 7 bases and V by 5 bases; bases with no gene match: 4. The CDR3 sequence is 14 residues long. Looked up from germline, CDR1 is SGHVS and CDR2 is FQNEAQ. Gene-specific TRAV and TRBV primers were used for first-strand cDNA, covering alpha and beta chains. TCRs underwent approximately 20 PCR cycles of amplification with a constant-region primer and V-primer adapter. By in vitro transcription, the isolated mRNA was amplified. In TCRdb, the reads were re-called with MiXCR into one record per CDR3 protein. The data show tens of thousands of distinct CDR3 sequences, about 25% seen once. V is TRBV7-8 and J is TRBJ2-2; 10 positions agree with TRBD1. This sequence originates from a male donor with prostate cancer. The sample in question was PBMCs, obtained after low-dose radiotherapy plus immunotherapy. The CDR3 sequence is CASSRTGGLGELFF. In DNA, the CDR3 is TGTGCCAGCAGCAGGACAGGGGGTCTCGGGGAGCTGTTTTTT.